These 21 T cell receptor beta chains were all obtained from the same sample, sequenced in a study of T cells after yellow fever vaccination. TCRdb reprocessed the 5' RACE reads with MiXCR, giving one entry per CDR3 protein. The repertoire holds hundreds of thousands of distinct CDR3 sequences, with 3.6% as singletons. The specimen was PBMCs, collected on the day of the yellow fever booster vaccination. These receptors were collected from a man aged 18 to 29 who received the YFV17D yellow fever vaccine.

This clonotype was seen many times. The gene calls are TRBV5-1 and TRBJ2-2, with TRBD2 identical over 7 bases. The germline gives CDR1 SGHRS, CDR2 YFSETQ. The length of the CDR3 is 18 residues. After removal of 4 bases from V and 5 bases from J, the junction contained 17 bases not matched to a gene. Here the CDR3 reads CASSPTLPSGADTGELFF. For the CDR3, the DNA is TGCGCCAGCAGCCCAACCTTACCCAGCGGGGCCGATACCGGGGAGCTGTTTTTT.

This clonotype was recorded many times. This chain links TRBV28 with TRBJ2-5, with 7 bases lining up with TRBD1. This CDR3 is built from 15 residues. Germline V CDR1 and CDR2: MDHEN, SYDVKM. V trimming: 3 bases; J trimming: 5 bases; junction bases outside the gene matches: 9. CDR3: CASSFLEGAVETQYF. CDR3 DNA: TGTGCCAGCAGTTTTCTTGAGGGGGCGGTGGAGACCCAGTACTTC.

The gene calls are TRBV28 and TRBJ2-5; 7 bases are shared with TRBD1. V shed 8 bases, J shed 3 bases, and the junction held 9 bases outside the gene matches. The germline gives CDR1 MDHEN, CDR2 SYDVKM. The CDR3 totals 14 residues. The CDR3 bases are TGTGCCAGCTCTTTACCCGGGACAGAAGAGACCCAGTACTTC. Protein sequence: CASSLPGTEETQYF. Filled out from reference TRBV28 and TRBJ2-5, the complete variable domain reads DVKVTQSSRYLVKRTGEKVFLECVQDMDHENMFWYRQDPGLGLRLIYFSYDVKMKEKGDIPEGYSVSREKKERFSLILESASTNQTSMYLCASSLPGTEETQYFGPGTRLLVL.

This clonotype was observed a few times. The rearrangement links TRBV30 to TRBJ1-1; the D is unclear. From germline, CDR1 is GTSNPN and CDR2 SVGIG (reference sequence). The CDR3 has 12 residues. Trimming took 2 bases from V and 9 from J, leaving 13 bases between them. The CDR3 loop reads CAWSPQGAKAFF. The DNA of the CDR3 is TGTGCCTGGAGTCCCCAAGGTGCAAAAGCTTTCTTT.

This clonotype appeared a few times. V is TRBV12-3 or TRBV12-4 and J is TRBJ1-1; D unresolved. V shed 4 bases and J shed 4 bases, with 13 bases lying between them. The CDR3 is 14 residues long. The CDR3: CASSSWGKGTEAFF. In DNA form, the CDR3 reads TGTGCCAGCAGTTCTTGGGGAAAGGGCACTGAAGCTTTCTTT.

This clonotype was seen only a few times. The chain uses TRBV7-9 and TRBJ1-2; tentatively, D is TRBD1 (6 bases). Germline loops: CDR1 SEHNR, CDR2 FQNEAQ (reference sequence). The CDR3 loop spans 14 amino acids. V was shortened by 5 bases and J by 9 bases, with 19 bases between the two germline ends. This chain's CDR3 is CASSPQGGPGSYTF. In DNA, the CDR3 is TGTGCCAGCAGCCCCCAAGGGGGACCGGGGAGCTACACCTTC.

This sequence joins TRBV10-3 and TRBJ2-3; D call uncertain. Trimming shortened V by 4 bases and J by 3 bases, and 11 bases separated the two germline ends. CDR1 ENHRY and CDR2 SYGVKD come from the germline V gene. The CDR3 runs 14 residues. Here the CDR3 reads CAISGEINTDTQYF. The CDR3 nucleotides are TGTGCCATCAGTGGCGAAATTAATACAGATACGCAGTATTTT.

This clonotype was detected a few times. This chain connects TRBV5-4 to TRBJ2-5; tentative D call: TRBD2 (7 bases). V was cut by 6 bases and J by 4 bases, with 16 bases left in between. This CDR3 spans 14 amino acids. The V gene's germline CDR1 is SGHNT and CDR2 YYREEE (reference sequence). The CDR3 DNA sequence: TGTGCCAGCACCAAACGGGGGGCGGGAGAGACCCAGTACTTC. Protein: CASTKRGAGETQYF.

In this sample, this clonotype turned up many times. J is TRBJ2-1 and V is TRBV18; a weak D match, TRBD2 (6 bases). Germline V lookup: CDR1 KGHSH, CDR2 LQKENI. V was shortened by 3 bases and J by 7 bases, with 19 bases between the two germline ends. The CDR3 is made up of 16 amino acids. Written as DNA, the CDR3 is TGTGCCAGCTCACCTCCGCGGGGCAGGGTCGTGAATGAGCAGTTCTTC. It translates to CASSPPRGRVVNEQFF.

CDR3 region: CAWSGPGNGELFF. The CDR3 nucleotides are TGTGCCTGGAGTGGGCCAGGGAACGGGGAGCTGTTTTTT. This chain links TRBV30 with TRBJ2-2, with D tentatively TRBD1 (5 bases). This CDR3 has 13 residues. Germline V CDR1 and CDR2: GTSNPN, SVGIG (reference sequence). The V and J ends lost 1 base and 7 bases respectively, with 10 bases between them.

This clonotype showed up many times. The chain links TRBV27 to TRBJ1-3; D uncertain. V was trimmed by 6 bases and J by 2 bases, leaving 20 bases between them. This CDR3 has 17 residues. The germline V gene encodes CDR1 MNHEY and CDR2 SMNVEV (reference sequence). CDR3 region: CASREGAGFDTGNTIYF. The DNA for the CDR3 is TGTGCCAGCAGGGAAGGAGCGGGGTTTGATACTGGAAACACCATATATTTT.

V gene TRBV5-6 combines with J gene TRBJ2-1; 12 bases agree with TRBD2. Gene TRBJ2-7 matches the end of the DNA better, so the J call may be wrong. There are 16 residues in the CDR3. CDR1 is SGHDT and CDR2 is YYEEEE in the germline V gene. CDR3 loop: CASSLDGLAGLNEQYF. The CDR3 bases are TGTGCCAGCAGCCTGGATGGACTAGCGGGGTTAAATGAGCAGTACTTC.

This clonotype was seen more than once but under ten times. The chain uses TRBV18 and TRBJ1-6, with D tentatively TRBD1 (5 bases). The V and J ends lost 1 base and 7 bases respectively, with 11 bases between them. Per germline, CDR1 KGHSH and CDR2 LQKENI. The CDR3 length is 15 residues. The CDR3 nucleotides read TGTGCCAGCTCACCACGAGTGGGGGGGAATTCACCCCTCCACTTT. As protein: CASSPRVGGNSPLHF.

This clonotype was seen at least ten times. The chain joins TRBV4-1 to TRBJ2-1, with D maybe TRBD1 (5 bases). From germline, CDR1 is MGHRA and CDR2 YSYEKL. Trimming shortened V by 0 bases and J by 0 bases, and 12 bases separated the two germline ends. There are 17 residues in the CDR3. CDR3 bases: TGCGCCAGCAGCCAAGATTTTGTAGGGGTCTCCTACAATGAGCAGTTCTTC. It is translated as CASSQDFVGVSYNEQFF.

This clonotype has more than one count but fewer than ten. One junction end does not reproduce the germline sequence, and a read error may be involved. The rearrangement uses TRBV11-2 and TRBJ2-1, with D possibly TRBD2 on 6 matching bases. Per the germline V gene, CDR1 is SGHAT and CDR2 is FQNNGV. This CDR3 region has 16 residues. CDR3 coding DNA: TGTGCCAGCAGCCTAGACTCGGAGGGGTGGGACAATGAGCAGTTCTTC. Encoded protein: CASSLDSEGWDNEQFF.

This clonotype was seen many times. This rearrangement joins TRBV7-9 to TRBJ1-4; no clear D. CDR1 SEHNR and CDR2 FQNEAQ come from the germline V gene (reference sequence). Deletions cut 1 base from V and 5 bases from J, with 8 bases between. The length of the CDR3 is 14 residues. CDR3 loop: CASSLEGLNEKLFF. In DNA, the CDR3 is TGTGCCAGCAGCTTAGAGGGCCTCAATGAAAAACTGTTTTTT.

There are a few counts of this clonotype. CDR3 nucleotides: TGTGCCAGCAGTTACTCTTCCCCGCGGCGGGGACTAGGGGCCACAGATACGCAGTATTTT. It translates to CASSYSSPRRGLGATDTQYF. The J gene is TRBJ2-3, the V gene TRBV6-5; 8 positions match TRBD2. From germline, CDR1 is MNHEY and CDR2 SVGAGI. CDR3 size: 20 residues. Trimming took 0 bases from V and 2 from J; bases not matched to a gene: 16.

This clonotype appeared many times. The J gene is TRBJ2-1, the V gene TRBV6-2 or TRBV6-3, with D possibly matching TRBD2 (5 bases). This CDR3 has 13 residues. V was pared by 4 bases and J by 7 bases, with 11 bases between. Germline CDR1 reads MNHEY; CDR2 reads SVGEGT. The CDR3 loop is CASSSPPGNEQFF. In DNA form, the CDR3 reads TGTGCCAGCAGTTCCCCTCCGGGGAATGAGCAGTTCTTC.

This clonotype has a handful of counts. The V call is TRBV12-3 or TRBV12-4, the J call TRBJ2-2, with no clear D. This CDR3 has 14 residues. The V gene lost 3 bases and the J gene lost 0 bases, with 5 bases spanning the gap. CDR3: CASSFRPNTGELFF. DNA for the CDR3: TGTGCCAGCAGTTTTAGGCCGAACACCGGGGAGCTGTTTTTT.

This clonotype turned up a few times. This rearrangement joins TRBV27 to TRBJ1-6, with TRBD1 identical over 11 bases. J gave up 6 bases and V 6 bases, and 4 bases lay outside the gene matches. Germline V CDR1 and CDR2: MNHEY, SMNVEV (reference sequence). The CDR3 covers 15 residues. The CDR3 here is CASSQDRGLNSPLHF. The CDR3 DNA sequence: TGTGCCAGCAGCCAGGACAGGGGGCTTAATTCACCCCTCCACTTT.

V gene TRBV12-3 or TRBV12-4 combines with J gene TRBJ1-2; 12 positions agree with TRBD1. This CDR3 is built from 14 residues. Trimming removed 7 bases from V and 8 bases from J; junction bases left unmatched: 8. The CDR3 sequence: CASTPGQGAGGYTF. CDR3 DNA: TGTGCCAGCACCCCGGGACAGGGGGCGGGGGGCTACACCTTC.